Given below is one TCR beta chain in context. Under the authors' procedure: How many nucleated cells were present was estimated from reference gene primer amplification. TCRdb's copy holds only in-frame clones and misses some; the assay was immunoSEQ multiplex PCR. The V and J calls and the clone size are those of that table, but D and trimming were determined from the DNA. The repertoire holds 200,000 to 300,000 clones, about 83% seen once, with approximately 5.7% in the top ten. This specimen belongs to a study of blood T cell repertoires in COVID-19. Across the whole study: There were acute and convalescent COVID-19 samples, and they came from the United States, Italy and Spain. Sample material is recorded as cDNA or gDNA derived from T cells, B-cell-depleted T cells, or PBMCs.

The V gene lost 0 bases and the J gene lost 0 bases, with 13 bases spanning the gap. Per germline, CDR1 SGHDT and CDR2 YYEEEE. The CDR3 is 16 amino acids. The sequenced sample was peripheral blood. The rearrangement joins TRBV5-6 to TRBJ2-7, with D maybe TRBD1 (5 bases). This receptor was obtained from a human donor in a cohort sampled during active COVID-19. The CDR3 loop is CASSLEGRVDSYEQYF. The CDR3 bases are TGTGCCAGCAGCTTGGAGGGCAGGGTAGACTCCTACGAGCAGTACTTC. The whole variable domain, filled in from reference TRBV5-6 and TRBJ2-7, reads DAGVTQSPTHLIKTRGQQVTLRCSPKSGHDTVSWYQQALGQGPQFIFQYYEEEERQRGNFPDRFSGHQFPNYSSELNVNALLLGDSALYLCASSLEGRVDSYEQYFGPGTRLTVT.